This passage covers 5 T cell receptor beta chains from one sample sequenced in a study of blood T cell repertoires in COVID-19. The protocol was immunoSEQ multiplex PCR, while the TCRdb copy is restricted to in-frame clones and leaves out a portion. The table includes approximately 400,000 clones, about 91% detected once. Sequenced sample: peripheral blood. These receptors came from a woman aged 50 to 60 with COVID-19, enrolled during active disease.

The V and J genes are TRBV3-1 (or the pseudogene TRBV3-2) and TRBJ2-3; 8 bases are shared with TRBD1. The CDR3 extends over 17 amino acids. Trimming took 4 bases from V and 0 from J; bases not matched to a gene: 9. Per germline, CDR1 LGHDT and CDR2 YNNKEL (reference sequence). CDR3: CASSLTPRTGSTDTQYF. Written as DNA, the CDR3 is TGTGCCAGCAGCCTAACACCGCGGACAGGGAGCACAGATACGCAGTATTTT.

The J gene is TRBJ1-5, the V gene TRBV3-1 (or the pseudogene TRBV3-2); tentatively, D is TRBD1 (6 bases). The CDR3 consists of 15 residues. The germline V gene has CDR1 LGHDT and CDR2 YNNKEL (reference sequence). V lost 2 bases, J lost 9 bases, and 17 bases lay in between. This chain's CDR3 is CASSQSLGQGWPQHF. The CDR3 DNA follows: TGTGCCAGCAGCCAATCACTGGGCCAGGGGTGGCCCCAGCATTTT.

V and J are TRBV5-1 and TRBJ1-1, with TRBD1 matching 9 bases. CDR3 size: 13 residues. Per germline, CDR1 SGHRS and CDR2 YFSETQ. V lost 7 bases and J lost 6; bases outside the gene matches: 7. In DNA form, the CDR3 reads TGCGCCAGCGAAGGACAGGGGAAGGCTGAAGCTTTCTTT. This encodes CASEGQGKAEAFF.

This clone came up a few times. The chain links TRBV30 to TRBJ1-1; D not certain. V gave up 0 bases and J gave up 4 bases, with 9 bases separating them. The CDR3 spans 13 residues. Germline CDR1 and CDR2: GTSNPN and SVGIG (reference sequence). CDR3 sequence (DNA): TGTGCCTGGAGTGTACGAGGATTCACTGAAGCTTTCTTT. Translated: CAWSVRGFTEAFF.

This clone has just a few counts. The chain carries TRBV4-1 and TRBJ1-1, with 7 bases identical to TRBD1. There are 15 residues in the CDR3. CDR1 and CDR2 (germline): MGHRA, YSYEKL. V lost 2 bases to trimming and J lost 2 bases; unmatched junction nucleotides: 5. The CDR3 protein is CASSQLRDSNTEAFF. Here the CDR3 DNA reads TGCGCCAGCAGCCAACTCCGGGACAGCAACACTGAAGCTTTCTTT.